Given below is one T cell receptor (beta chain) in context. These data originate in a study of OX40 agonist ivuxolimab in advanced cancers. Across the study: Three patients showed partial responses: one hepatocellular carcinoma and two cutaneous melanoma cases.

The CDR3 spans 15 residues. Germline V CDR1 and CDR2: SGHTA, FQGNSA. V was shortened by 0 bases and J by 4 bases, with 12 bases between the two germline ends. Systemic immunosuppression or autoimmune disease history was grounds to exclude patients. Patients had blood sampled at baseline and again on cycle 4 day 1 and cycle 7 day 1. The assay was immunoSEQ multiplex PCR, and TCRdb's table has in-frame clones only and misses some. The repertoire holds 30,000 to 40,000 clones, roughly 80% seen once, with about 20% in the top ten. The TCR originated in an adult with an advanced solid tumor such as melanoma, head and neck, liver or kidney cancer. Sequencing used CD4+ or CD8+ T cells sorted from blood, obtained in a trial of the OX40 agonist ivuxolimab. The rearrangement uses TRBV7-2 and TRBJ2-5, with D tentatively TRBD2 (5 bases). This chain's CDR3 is CASSLAGSRGETQYF. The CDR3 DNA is TGTGCCAGCAGCTTAGCTGGGAGCCGTGGAGAGACCCAGTACTTC.